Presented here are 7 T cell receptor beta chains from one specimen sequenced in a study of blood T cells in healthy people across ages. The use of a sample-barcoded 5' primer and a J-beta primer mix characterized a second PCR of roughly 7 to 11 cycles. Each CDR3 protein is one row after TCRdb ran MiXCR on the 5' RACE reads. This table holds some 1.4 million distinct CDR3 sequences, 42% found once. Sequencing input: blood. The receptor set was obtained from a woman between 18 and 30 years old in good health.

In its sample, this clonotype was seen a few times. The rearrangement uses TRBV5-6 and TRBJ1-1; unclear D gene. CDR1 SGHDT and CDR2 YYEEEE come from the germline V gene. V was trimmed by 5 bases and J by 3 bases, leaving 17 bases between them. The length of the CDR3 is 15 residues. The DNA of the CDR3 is TGTGCCAGCAGTTCGAGTTCGGCCTTTTACACTGAAGCTTTCTTT. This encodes CASSSSSAFYTEAFF.

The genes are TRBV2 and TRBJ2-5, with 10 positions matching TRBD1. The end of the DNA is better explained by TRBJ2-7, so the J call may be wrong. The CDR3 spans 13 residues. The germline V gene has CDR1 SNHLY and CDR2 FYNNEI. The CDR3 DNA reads TGTGCCAGGACTGGACAGGGGGTAGGCGAGCAGTACTTC. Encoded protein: CARTGQGVGEQYF.

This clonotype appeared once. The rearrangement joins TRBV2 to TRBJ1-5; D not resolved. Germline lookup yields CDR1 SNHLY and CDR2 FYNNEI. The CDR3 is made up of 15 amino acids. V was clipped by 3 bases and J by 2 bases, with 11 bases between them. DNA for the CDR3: TGTGCCAGCAGTGACGGGAGTAGGGGCAATCAGCCCCAGCATTTT. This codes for CASSDGSRGNQPQHF.

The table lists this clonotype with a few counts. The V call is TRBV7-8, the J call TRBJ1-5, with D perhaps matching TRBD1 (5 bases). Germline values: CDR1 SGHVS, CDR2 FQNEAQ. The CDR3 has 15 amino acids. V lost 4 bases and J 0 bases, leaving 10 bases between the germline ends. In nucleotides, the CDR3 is TGTGCCAGCAGCTCCTGGGGGGATAGCAATCAGCCCCAGCATTTT. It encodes CASSSWGDSNQPQHF.

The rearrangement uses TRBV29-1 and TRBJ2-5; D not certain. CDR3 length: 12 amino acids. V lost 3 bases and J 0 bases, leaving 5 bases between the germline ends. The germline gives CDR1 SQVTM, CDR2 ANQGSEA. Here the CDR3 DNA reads TGCAGCGTTGACGACAACCAAGAGACCCAGTACTTC. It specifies CSVDDNQETQYF.

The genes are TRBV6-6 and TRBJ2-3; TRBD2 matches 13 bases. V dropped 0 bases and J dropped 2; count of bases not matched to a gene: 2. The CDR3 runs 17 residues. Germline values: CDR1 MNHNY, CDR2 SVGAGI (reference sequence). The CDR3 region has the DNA TGTGCCAGCAGTTACTCGACTAGCGGGGGGTCCACAGATACGCAGTATTTT. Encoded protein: CASSYSTSGGSTDTQYF.

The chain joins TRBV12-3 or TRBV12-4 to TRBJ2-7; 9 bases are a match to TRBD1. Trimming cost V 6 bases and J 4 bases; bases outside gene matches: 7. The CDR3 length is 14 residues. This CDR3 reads CASRGDRDSYEQYF. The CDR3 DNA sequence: TGTGCCAGCAGGGGGGACAGGGACTCTTACGAGCAGTACTTC.